This T cell receptor beta chain was recorded in a study of cytomegalovirus exposure and HLA in healthy donors. Whole-study results and caveats: The study put 150 to 200 TCR beta chains on its list as cytomegalovirus-associated.

Generated by immunoSEQ multiplex PCR, the TCRdb table keeps only in-frame clones and is missing some. The top ten clones hold approximately 3.5% of a sample with 130,000 or so clones, roughly nine tenths of them seen once. The CDR3 has 15 amino acids. The germline V and J ends were trimmed by 4 bases and 6 bases, with 16 bases remaining between them. Germline assignment: CDR1 LNHNV and CDR2 YYDKDF (reference sequence). A remark on this clone: Its antigen is currently unknown.

V usage is TRBV15 and J usage is TRBJ1-5; no definite D call. Source material: PBMCs. This receptor was taken from a man under 40 in good health and CMV-seronegative. CDR3 in amino acids: CATSTGMLVGQPQHF. The CDR3 DNA reads as TGTGCCACCAGCACGGGGATGTTGGTTGGTCAGCCCCAGCATTTT.